The next 13 T cell receptor beta chains were all read from a single sample in a study of T-cell memory formation after mild COVID-19. TCRdb reprocessed the 5' RACE reads with MiXCR, giving one entry per CDR3 protein. The sample holds approximately 560,000 distinct CDR3 sequences, 15% to 20% seen once. Sequenced input: PBMCs or a T cell subset sorted from them (not recorded which). These receptors all come from an adult woman who had mild COVID-19 (a few samples of this study predate the infection). Cell type and time point are not known.

CDR3 region: CSASPHHYEQYF. CDR3 in DNA: TGCAGTGCTAGCCCCCACCACTACGAGCAGTACTTC. The chain uses TRBV20-1 and TRBJ2-7; no clear D. Germline V gene sequence: CDR1 DFQATT, CDR2 SNEGSKA (reference sequence). Between the trimmed V and J ends, which lost 3 bases and 3 bases, there was a span of 9 bases. The CDR3 is made up of 12 amino acids.

This clonotype was counted at least ten times. The chain employs TRBV5-1 and TRBJ2-6, with D possibly matching TRBD1 (5 bases). Germline CDR1 and CDR2: SGHRS and YFSETQ. Trimming took 0 bases from V and 3 from J, leaving 10 bases between them. The CDR3 is 16 amino acids. CDR3 loop: CASSLDGRVGANVLTF. Here the CDR3 DNA reads TGCGCCAGCAGCTTGGACGGCAGGGTTGGGGCCAACGTCCTGACTTTC.

The V call is TRBV10-3, the J call TRBJ2-7; no firm D call. V was pared by 4 bases and J by 7 bases, with 11 bases between. The CDR3 consists of 12 residues. Germline CDR1 reads ENHRY; CDR2 reads SYGVKD. CDR3 loop: CAISVQPLEQYF. Here the CDR3 DNA reads TGTGCCATCAGTGTCCAACCACTAGAGCAGTACTTC.

The chain carries TRBV3-1 and TRBJ2-3; D remains ambiguous. The CDR3 has 14 residues. V lost 2 bases to trimming and J lost 4 bases, with 10 bases between them. Germline V gives CDR1 LGHDT, CDR2 YNNKEL (reference sequence). The CDR3 nucleotides read TGTGCCAGCAGCCAATGGGGAACTTCAGATACGCAGTATTTT. Its protein is CASSQWGTSDTQYF.

The chain has TRBV11-2 and TRBJ1-4; D is possibly TRBD1 (6 bases). The V gene's germline CDR1 is SGHAT and CDR2 FQNNGV. CDR3 length: 12 residues. Trimming cost V 0 bases and J 10 bases, with 6 bases left between them. This chain's CDR3 is CASSLEGAKLFF. Here the CDR3 DNA reads TGTGCCAGCAGCTTAGAGGGGGCAAAACTGTTTTTT.

In this sample, this clonotype turned up a few times. The chain is built from TRBV29-1 and TRBJ1-2; no firm D call. This CDR3 comprises 11 residues. Germline V gene lookup returns CDR1 SQVTM and CDR2 ANQGSEA. V was clipped by 4 bases and J by 4 bases, with 7 bases between them. The CDR3 spells CSVAGFYGYTF. In nucleotides, the CDR3 is TGCAGCGTTGCGGGTTTCTATGGCTACACCTTC.

This clonotype has more than one count but fewer than ten. V usage is TRBV12-3 or TRBV12-4 and J usage is TRBJ1-2, with 8 bases matching TRBD1. V shed 5 bases and J 2 bases; nucleotides not matched to a gene: 10. This CDR3 spans 16 amino acids. CDR3 protein: CASSPRDRLANYGYTF. CDR3 nucleotides: TGTGCCAGCAGTCCCCGGGACAGGTTAGCCAACTATGGCTACACCTTC.

This clonotype was seen many times. V usage is TRBV15 and J usage is TRBJ2-1; the match to TRBD2 covers 7 bases. V lost 2 bases to trimming and J lost 0 bases; unmatched junction nucleotides: 13. There are 19 residues in the CDR3. Germline V gene data show CDR1 as LNHNV and CDR2 as YYDKDF (reference sequence). This CDR3 reads CATSRNAPGRGSSYNEQFF. As DNA, the CDR3 is TGTGCCACCAGCAGAAATGCCCCTGGGCGGGGGAGCTCCTACAATGAGCAGTTCTTC. The full variable domain, rest sourced from reference TRBV15 and TRBJ2-1, is DAMVIQNPRYQVTQFGKPVTLSCSQTLNHNVMYWYQQKSSQAPKLLFHYYDKDFNNEADTPDNFQSRRPNTSFCFLDIRSPGLGDTAMYLCATSRNAPGRGSSYNEQFFGPGTRLTVL.

The CDR3 loop is CASSPLRDSPNEQFF. The CDR3, as DNA: TGTGCCAGCAGCCCCCTCCGGGACAGTCCCAATGAGCAGTTCTTC. The chain couples TRBV6-2 or TRBV6-3 to TRBJ2-1, with 7 nucleotides matching TRBD1. After removal of 6 bases from V and 6 bases from J, the junction contained 11 bases not matched to a gene. CDR1 is MNHEY and CDR2 is SVGEGT in the germline V gene. The CDR3 covers 15 residues.

J is TRBJ2-3 and V is TRBV30, with D possibly being TRBD1 (5 bases). This CDR3 comprises 12 residues. Trimming took 3 bases from V and 4 from J, leaving 8 bases between them. Per the germline V gene, CDR1 is GTSNPN and CDR2 is SVGIG (reference sequence). The CDR3 sequence is CAWRSGSDTQYF. The CDR3 DNA is TGTGCCTGGAGATCAGGGTCAGATACGCAGTATTTT.

Only a few counts were recorded for this clonotype. This chain uses TRBV9 with TRBJ2-1, with TRBD2 as a possible D gene (6 bases). Trimming took 0 bases from V and 7 from J, leaving 17 bases between them. CDR1 is SGDLS and CDR2 is YYNGEE in the germline V gene. The CDR3 totals 16 residues. The CDR3: CASSVGLAQPRNEQFF. DNA for the CDR3: TGTGCCAGCAGCGTAGGGCTAGCGCAACCCCGGAATGAGCAGTTCTTC.

The V call is TRBV5-1, the J call TRBJ2-3; 7 positions match TRBD2. The CDR3 sequence is 14 residues long. The junction had 8 bases not matched to a gene; V was cut back by 4 bases and J by 6 bases. Germline V gene data show CDR1 as SGHRS and CDR2 as YFSETQ. The CDR3 sequence is CASSPREAWDTQYF. CDR3 coding DNA: TGCGCCAGCAGCCCCCGGGAGGCATGGGATACGCAGTATTTT. The variable domain in full, with the rest retrieved from reference TRBV5-1 and TRBJ2-3, is KAGVTQTPRYLIKTRGQQVTLSCSPISGHRSVSWYQQTPGQGLQFLFEYFSETQRNKGNFPGRFSGRQFSNSRSEMNVSTLELGDSALYLCASSPREAWDTQYFGPGTRLTVL.

The rearrangement uses TRBV30 and TRBJ2-7, with no clear D. Trimming stripped 1 base from V and 6 bases from J, with 13 bases between. This CDR3 contains 13 residues. Germline-derived CDR1 and CDR2 are GTSNPN and SVGIG (reference sequence). CDR3 DNA sequence: TGTGCCTGGAGTGAGCAGACCGGAGCCGAGCAGTACTTC. This translates into CAWSEQTGAEQYF.